The clone carrying this T cell receptor beta chain was found once. The antigen is not known. The data were taken from a study of shared clonotypes between healthy human individuals. Overall study results and limits: Relative to clonotypes present in all four donors, those not shared had lower generation probabilities.

CD45RA+ naive and CD45RA-negative memory subsets were separated from CD4+ cells. Assay used: immunoSEQ multiplex PCR; TCRdb lists only in-frame clones, some missing. The sample contains approximately 980,000 clones, around 80% of which appear only once. Germline V CDR1 and CDR2: MNHEY, SVGAGI. Trimming stripped 4 bases from V and 5 bases from J, with 11 bases between. This CDR3 is built from 14 residues. The sample taken for sequencing was memory CD4+ T cells sorted from blood. Subset here: CD45RA-negative fraction. This TCR came from a man younger than 30 in good health. The chain is built from TRBV6-5 and TRBJ2-2; perhaps TRBD1 as D (6 bases). The CDR3 loop reads CASSFSQGTGELFF. CDR3 DNA sequence: TGTGCCAGCAGTTTTTCTCAGGGGACCGGGGAGCTGTTTTTT.